This T cell receptor (beta chain) was found in a study of blood T cell repertoires in COVID-19. This clone appeared once. In the original processing: Amplifying reference gene primers gave estimates of nucleated cell counts. Data came from immunoSEQ multiplex PCR; TCRdb stores just in-frame clones and leaves some out. V, J and clone size were drawn from that table, and D and trimming were deduced from the DNA. The sample lists about 120,000 clones, less than 80% occurring once. The sample taken for sequencing was peripheral blood. The clonotype comes from a man in his fifties with acute or convalescent COVID-19.

The CDR3 nucleotides read TGCGCCAGCAGCCAAGGTCCTGGGCCTAGCACAGATACGCAGTATTTT. Translation: CASSQGPGPSTDTQYF. This sequence joins TRBV4-1 and TRBJ2-3; no reliable D call. V lost 1 base and J lost 0, with 11 bases in between. Germline CDR1 MGHRA, CDR2 YSYEKL. The length of the CDR3 is 16 residues.